This passage covers 18 T cell receptor beta chains from one sample sequenced in a study of shared clonotypes between healthy human individuals (dated by TCRdb to about 2020). The method was the immunoSEQ multiplex PCR assay. TCRdb retrieved this table from immuneACCESS and kept in-frame rearrangements only. Not all clones are present; in checked studies, unresolved V genes account for under half, and no reason is known for the remainder. The sample records roughly 1,100,000 clones, more than 65% of which are singletons. Of the sample, about 1.5% falls within the top ten clones. Input material: memory CD4+ T cells sorted from blood. Sample cell subset or site, as interpreted from the label and publication: CD45RA-negative fraction. The origin of the receptors is a man younger than 35 in good health.

V gene TRBV27 combines with J gene TRBJ1-1; no reliable D call. V was cut by 8 bases and J by 7 bases, with 14 bases left in between. This CDR3 is built from 12 residues. The germline V gene encodes CDR1 MNHEY and CDR2 SMNVEV (reference sequence). The CDR3 bases are TGTGCCAGCGGTCACGAGTTGGGTGAAGCTTTCTTT. This gives the protein CASGHELGEAFF.

The chain combines TRBV30 with TRBJ1-1, with D unclear. Germline-derived CDR1 and CDR2 are GTSNPN and SVGIG (reference sequence). CDR3 length: 11 residues. The V and J ends lost 6 bases and 5 bases respectively, with 10 bases between them. In nucleotides, the CDR3 is TGTGCCTGCCTAGTGAGGACTGAAGCTTTCTTT. Encoded protein: CACLVRTEAFF.

This sequence joins TRBV4-1 and TRBJ2-3, with TRBD2 identical over 9 bases. The germline CDR1 and CDR2 sequences are MGHRA and YSYEKL. Losses at the gene ends were 8 bases for V and 6 bases for J; bases not matched to a gene: 9. The CDR3 loop spans 14 amino acids. CDR3 DNA: TGCGCCAGCGGCCGTAGCGGGAGAGGTGATACGCAGTATTTT. Translating gives CASGRSGRGDTQYF.

This clone has a handful of counts. The chain is built from TRBV6-5 and TRBJ2-7; 7 bases align to TRBD1. CDR3 length: 14 residues. J was trimmed by 3 bases and V by 6 bases; bases with no gene match: 8. Germline CDR1 reads MNHEY; CDR2 reads SVGAGI. The CDR3 coding sequence is TGTGCCAGCAGATTACCGGGACAGAACTACGAGCAGTACTTC. Translating it yields CASRLPGQNYEQYF.

V usage is TRBV11-1 and J usage is TRBJ2-3; D is undetermined. This CDR3 has 15 amino acids. V was pared by 8 bases and J by 3 bases, with 18 bases between. The germline gives CDR1 SGHAT, CDR2 FQDESV (reference sequence). The CDR3 nucleotides are TGTGCCAGCTCCAGAGGACGACATGGGACAGATACGCAGTATTTT. Amino acid sequence: CASSRGRHGTDTQYF.

V gene TRBV30 combines with J gene TRBJ1-5; weak D call: TRBD1 (6 bases). The CDR3 totals 14 residues. Germline assignment: CDR1 GTSNPN and CDR2 SVGIG (reference sequence). Between the trimmed V and J ends, which lost 3 bases and 1 base, there was a span of 10 bases. The DNA of the CDR3 is TGTGCCTGGAGCGGGGGCGAAAGCAATCAGCCCCAGCATTTT. Translation: CAWSGGESNQPQHF.

The chain employs TRBV27 and TRBJ2-3; 9 bases align to TRBD1. Losses at the gene ends were 8 bases for V and 3 bases for J; bases not matched to a gene: 6. Germline values: CDR1 MNHEY, CDR2 SMNVEV (reference sequence). The CDR3 has 14 residues. Here the CDR3 reads CASRFDRGTDTQYF. CDR3 nucleotides: TGTGCCAGCCGATTCGACAGGGGGACAGATACGCAGTATTTT.

The V call is TRBV7-2, the J call TRBJ2-4; D not resolved. This CDR3 has 17 residues. CDR1 and CDR2 (germline): SGHTA, FQGNSA. Trimming stripped 5 bases from V and 0 bases from J, with 17 bases between. DNA for the CDR3: TGTGCCAGCAGCCCAACTAACGCGGTCCTAGCCAAAAACATTCAGTACTTC. It yields the protein CASSPTNAVLAKNIQYF.

The CDR3 protein is CASSGSGSEVYEQYF. CDR3 sequence (DNA): TGTGCCAGCAGCGGTAGCGGGAGTGAGGTCTACGAGCAGTACTTC. This sequence joins TRBV5-4 and TRBJ2-7; 9 bases fit TRBD2. CDR3 length: 15 residues. The ends lost 4 bases at V and 3 bases at J; junction bases unmatched: 8. Germline V gene lookup returns CDR1 SGHNT and CDR2 YYREEE (reference sequence).

This clone showed up just a few times. This rearrangement joins TRBV5-5 to TRBJ2-2; 7 positions agree with TRBD1. CDR1 and CDR2 (germline): SGHKS, YYEKEE (reference sequence). The CDR3 has 16 amino acids. J gave up 1 base and V 1 base, and 4 bases lay outside the gene matches. The CDR3 spells CASSLFQGVNTGELFF. The CDR3 coding sequence is TGTGCCAGCAGCTTGTTTCAGGGGGTGAACACCGGGGAGCTGTTTTTT.

With respect to this clone: A junction end diverges from the germline sequence, so it may reflect a read error. The DNA of the CDR3 is TGTGCCAGCAGATTAGGAGGGGTCGGAAACACCATATATTTT. Its protein is CASRLGGVGNTIYF. This rearrangement joins TRBV7-9 to TRBJ1-3, with D tentatively TRBD1 (5 bases). The length of the CDR3 is 14 residues. CDR1 is SEHNR, CDR2 FQNEAQ, per germline (reference sequence).

The V and J genes are TRBV5-4 and TRBJ1-1; D unclear. The CDR3 totals 13 residues. From germline, CDR1 is SGHNT and CDR2 YYREEE (reference sequence). The V and J ends lost 2 bases and 1 base respectively, with 6 bases between them. The CDR3 coding sequence is TGTGCCAGCAGCTTCGGGAGGAACACTGAAGCTTTCTTT. It translates to CASSFGRNTEAFF.

The V and J genes are TRBV19 and TRBJ2-2, with no clear D. Germline values: CDR1 LNHDA, CDR2 SQIVND (reference sequence). The CDR3 has 16 residues. The ends were cut back, 10 bases at V and 2 bases at J, with 20 bases in the middle. CDR3 loop: CATRNVAEINTGELFF. Written as DNA, the CDR3 is TGTGCCACCCGAAATGTGGCGGAGATTAACACCGGGGAGCTGTTTTTT.

The genes are TRBV27 and TRBJ2-6; D unresolved. Germline lookup yields CDR1 MNHEY and CDR2 SMNVEV (reference sequence). The V end lost 1 base, the J end lost 0 bases, and 13 bases lay between the germline ends. This CDR3 region has 18 residues. This CDR3 is CASSLWATTSSGANVLTF. The CDR3, as DNA: TGTGCCAGCAGTTTATGGGCAACTACGAGCTCTGGGGCCAACGTCCTGACTTTC.

This clone was seen just once. The genes are TRBV5-1 and TRBJ2-2; D possibly corresponds to TRBD1 (6 bases). V lost 1 base to trimming and J lost 0 bases, with 10 bases between them. CDR3 length: 16 residues. Germline lookup yields CDR1 SGHRS and CDR2 YFSETQ. CDR3 coding DNA: TGCGCCAGCAGCTTGTACAGGGCGGCGAACACCGGGGAGCTGTTTTTT. It codes for CASSLYRAANTGELFF.

This chain connects TRBV18 to TRBJ1-2, with 7 bases identical to TRBD1. The V gene end was trimmed by 9 bases and the J gene end by 4 bases; junction bases not matched to a gene: 5. The CDR3 runs to 12 residues. CDR1 and CDR2 from the germline V gene are KGHSH and LQKENI. The chain's CDR3 is CASSGQAYGYTF. CDR3 in DNA: TGTGCCAGTTCCGGACAGGCCTATGGCTACACCTTC. Complete variable domain (other parts from reference TRBV18 and TRBJ1-2): NAGVMQNPRHLVRRRGQEARLRCSPMKGHSHVYWYRQLPEEGLKFMVYLQKENIIDESGMPKERFSAEFPKEGPSILRIQQVVRGDSAAYFCASSGQAYGYTFGSGTRLTVV.

This chain uses TRBV29-1 with TRBJ1-2, with D tentatively TRBD1 (6 bases). V was pared by 4 bases and J by 8 bases, with 14 bases between. Per germline, CDR1 SQVTM and CDR2 ANQGSEA. This CDR3 is built from 12 residues. The CDR3: CSVVGGAFGYTF. CDR3 sequence (DNA): TGCAGCGTTGTGGGGGGCGCCTTCGGCTACACCTTC.

The chain combines TRBV19 with TRBJ1-5; TRBD1 agrees at 8 bases. V was pared by 1 base and J by 7 bases, with 9 bases of the junction left unmatched. The CDR3 is made up of 16 amino acids. Germline CDR1 is LNHDA and CDR2 is SQIVND (reference sequence). The CDR3 loop reads CASSIVGRGQGQPQHF. The CDR3 bases are TGTGCCAGTAGTATAGTCGGCAGGGGGCAAGGGCAGCCCCAGCATTTT.